What follows describes a single T cell receptor (beta chain). Its specificity is unknown. Between the trimmed V and J ends, which lost 8 bases and 0 bases, there was a span of 12 bases. The CDR3 runs to 14 residues. Germline assignment: CDR1 MDHEN and CDR2 SYDVKM. There were only Caucasian adults among the donors, and all lived in Nashville, Tennessee. The data originate from a study of shared clonotypes between healthy human individuals. Broader study findings: Rarefaction gave evidence that sorted-subset sequencing remained incomplete despite large depth.

The sorted-subset replicate PCRs were given 150 to 250 ng DNA, which is 31,000 or so T cell genomes. TCRdb keeps only in-frame clones here, not all; method: immunoSEQ multiplex PCR. The sample yields roughly 2,300,000 clones, 85% to 95% seen once. The source material was naive CD4+ T cells from PBMCs. Subset reported: CD45RA+ positively selected. The receptor's source is a man in his late teens or twenties in good health. Some clones in this sample may be carry-over from other donors' samples. The gene calls are TRBV28 and TRBJ2-3; D might be TRBD2 (6 bases). The CDR3 nucleotides read TGTGCCAGCGGGACCGGGACTAGCACAGATACGCAGTATTTT. Protein product: CASGTGTSTDTQYF.